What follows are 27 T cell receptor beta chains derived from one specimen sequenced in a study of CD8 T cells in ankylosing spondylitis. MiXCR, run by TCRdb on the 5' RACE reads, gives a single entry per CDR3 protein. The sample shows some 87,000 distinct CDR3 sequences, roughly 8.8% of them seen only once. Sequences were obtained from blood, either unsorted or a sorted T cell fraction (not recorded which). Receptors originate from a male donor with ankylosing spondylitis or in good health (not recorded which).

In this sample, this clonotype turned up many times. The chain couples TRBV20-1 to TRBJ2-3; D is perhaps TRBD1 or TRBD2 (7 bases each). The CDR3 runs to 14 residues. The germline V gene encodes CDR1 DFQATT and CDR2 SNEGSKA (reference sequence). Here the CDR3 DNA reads TGCAGCGCTCGGGGGGCAGGGGGTACAGATACGCAGTATTTT. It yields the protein CSARGAGGTDTQYF.

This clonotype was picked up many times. The CDR3 DNA reads TGCAGTGCCAAACGAGGGGGCTCTTACAATGAGCAGTTCTTC. It yields the protein CSAKRGGSYNEQFF. This chain links TRBV20-1 with TRBJ2-1; 7 bases are shared with TRBD1. Germline CDR1 is DFQATT and CDR2 is SNEGSKA (reference sequence). The CDR3 runs 14 residues. V lost 6 bases to trimming and J lost 4 bases; unmatched junction nucleotides: 9.

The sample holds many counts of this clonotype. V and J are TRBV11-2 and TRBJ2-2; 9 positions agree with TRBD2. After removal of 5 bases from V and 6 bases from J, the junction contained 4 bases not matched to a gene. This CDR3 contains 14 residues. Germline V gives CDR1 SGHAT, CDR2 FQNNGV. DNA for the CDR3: TGTGCCAGCAGCGGCGGGGGGGCCCCCGGGGAGCTGTTTTTT. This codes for CASSGGGAPGELFF.

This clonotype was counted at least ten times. For the CDR3, the DNA is TGCAGTGCTGAGCAATTTGACAGGGGGACAGAGACCCAGTACTTC. Protein product: CSAEQFDRGTETQYF. The rearrangement links TRBV20-1 to TRBJ2-5; 9 nucleotides match TRBD1. The CDR3 loop spans 15 amino acids. The V segment lost 5 bases and the J segment 4 bases; nucleotides outside the gene matches: 11. CDR1 DFQATT and CDR2 SNEGSKA come from the germline V gene (reference sequence).

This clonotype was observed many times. CDR3 DNA sequence: TGTGCCAGCAGCTTACCAGATTACAATGAGCAGTTCTTC. This sequence encodes CASSLPDYNEQFF. V gene TRBV11-2 combines with J gene TRBJ2-1; no firm D call. Trimming cost V 2 bases and J 4 bases, with 6 bases left between them. This CDR3 is built from 13 residues. Germline CDR1 is SGHAT and CDR2 is FQNNGV.

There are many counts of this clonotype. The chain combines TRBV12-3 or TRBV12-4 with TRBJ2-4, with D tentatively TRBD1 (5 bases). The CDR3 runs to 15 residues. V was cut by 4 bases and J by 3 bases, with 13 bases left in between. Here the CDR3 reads CASSYPDRFKNIQYF. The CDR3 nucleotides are TGTGCCAGCAGTTACCCCGACAGATTCAAAAACATTCAGTACTTC.

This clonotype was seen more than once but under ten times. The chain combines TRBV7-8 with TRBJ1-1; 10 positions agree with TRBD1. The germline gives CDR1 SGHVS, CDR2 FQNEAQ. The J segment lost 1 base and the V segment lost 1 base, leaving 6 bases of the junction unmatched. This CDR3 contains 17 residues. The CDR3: CASSLVVGQGENTEAFF. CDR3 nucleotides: TGTGCCAGCAGCTTAGTAGTTGGACAGGGGGAGAACACTGAAGCTTTCTTT.

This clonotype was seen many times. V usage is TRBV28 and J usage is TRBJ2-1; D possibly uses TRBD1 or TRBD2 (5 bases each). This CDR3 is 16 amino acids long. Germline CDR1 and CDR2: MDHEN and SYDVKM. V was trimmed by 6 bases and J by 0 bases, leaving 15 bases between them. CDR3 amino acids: CASSRGRASSYNEQFF. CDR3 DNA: TGTGCCAGCAGCCGGGGCAGGGCCAGCTCCTACAATGAGCAGTTCTTC.

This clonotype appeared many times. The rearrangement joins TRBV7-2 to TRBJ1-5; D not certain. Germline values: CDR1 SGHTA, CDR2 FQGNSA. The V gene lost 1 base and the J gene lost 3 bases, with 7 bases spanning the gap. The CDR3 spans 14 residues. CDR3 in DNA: TGTGCCAGCAGCTTAGTAGGGAACAATCAGCCCCAGCATTTT. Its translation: CASSLVGNNQPQHF.

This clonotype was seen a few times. As DNA, the CDR3 is TGTGCCAGCAGCTTTTATGTTTCTCTGGTTACCTTC. Translation gives CASSFYVSLVTF. The rearrangement joins TRBV7-2 to TRBJ1-2; D is ambiguous. Germline values: CDR1 SGHTA, CDR2 FQGNSA. This CDR3 comprises 12 residues. V dropped 3 bases and J dropped 14 bases, with 16 bases sitting between them.

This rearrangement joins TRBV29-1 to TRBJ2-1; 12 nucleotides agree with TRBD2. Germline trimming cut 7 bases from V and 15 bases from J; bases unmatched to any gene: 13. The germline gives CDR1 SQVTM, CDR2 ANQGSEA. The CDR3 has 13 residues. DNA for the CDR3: TGCAGCGCCCAGTCTAGCGGGGGGGATGCGGGGTTCTTC. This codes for CSAQSSGGDAGFF.

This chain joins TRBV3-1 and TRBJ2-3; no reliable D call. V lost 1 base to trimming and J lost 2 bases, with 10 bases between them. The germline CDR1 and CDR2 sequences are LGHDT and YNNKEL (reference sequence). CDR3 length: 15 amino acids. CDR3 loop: CASSQVRLPTDTQYF. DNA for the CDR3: TGTGCCAGCAGCCAAGTCAGACTCCCCACAGATACGCAGTATTTT.

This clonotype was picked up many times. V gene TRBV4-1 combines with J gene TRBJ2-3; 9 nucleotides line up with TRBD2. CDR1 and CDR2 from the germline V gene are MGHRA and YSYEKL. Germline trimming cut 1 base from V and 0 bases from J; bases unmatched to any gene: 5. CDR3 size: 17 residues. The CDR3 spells CASSQASSGGSTDTQYF. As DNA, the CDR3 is TGCGCCAGCAGCCAAGCAAGTAGCGGGGGTAGCACAGATACGCAGTATTTT.

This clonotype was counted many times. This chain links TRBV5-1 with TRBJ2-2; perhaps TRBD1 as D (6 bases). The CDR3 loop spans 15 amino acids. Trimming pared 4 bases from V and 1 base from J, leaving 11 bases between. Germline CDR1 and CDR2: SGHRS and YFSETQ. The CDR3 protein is CASSEGHLNTGELFF. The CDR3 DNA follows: TGCGCCAGCAGCGAGGGACACCTGAACACCGGGGAGCTGTTTTTT. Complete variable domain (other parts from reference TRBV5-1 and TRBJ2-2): KAGVTQTPRYLIKTRGQQVTLSCSPISGHRSVSWYQQTPGQGLQFLFEYFSETQRNKGNFPGRFSGRQFSNSRSEMNVSTLELGDSALYLCASSEGHLNTGELFFGEGSRLTVL.

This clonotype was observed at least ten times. CDR3: CASSYTKQGANYGYTF. As DNA, the CDR3 is TGTGCCAGCAGCTATACCAAACAGGGGGCTAACTATGGCTACACCTTC. This chain links TRBV7-2 with TRBJ1-2; TRBD1 matches at 8 bases. The V gene end was trimmed by 4 bases and the J gene end by 0 bases; junction bases not matched to a gene: 7. Per the germline V gene, CDR1 is SGHTA and CDR2 is FQGNSA. CDR3 length: 16 amino acids.

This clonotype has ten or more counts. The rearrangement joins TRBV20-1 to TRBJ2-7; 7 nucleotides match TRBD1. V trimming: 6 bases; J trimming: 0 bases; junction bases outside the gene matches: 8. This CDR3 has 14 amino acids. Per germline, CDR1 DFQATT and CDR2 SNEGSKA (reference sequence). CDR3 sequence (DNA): TGCAGTGCCGGTAGGGGGCATAGCTCCTACGAGCAGTACTTC. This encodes CSAGRGHSSYEQYF.

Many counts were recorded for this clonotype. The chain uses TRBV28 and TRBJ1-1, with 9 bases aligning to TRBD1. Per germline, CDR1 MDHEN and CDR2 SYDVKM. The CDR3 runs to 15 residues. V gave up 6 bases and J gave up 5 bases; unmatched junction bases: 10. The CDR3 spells CASRRITGGRTEAFF. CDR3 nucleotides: TGTGCCAGCAGGCGCATTACAGGGGGCAGAACTGAAGCTTTCTTT.

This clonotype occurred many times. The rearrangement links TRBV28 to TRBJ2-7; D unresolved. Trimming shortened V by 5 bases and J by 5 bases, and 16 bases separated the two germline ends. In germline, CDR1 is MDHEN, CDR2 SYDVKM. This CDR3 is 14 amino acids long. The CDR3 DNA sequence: TGTGCCAGCAGTATACCGATGTCCCCCCACGAGCAGTACTTC. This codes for CASSIPMSPHEQYF.

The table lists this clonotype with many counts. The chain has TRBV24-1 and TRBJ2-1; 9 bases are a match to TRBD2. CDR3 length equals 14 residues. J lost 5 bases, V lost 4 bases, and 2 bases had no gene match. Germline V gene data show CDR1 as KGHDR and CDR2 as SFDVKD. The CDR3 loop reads CATSELAGHNEQFF. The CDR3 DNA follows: TGTGCCACCAGTGAGCTAGCGGGGCACAATGAGCAGTTCTTC.

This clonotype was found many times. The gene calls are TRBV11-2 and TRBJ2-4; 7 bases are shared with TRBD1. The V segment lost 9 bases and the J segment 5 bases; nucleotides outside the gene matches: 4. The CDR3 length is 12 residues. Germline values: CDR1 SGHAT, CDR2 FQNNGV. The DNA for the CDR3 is TGTGCCAGTTCCCAGGGGGAAAACATTCAGTACTTC. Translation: CASSQGENIQYF.

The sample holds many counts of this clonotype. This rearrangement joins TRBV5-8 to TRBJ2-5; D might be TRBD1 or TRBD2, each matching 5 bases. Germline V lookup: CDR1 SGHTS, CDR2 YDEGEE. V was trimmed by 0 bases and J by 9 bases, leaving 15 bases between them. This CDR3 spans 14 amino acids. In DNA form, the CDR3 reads TGTGCCAGCAGCTTGGGAAGGGGCCGAGGGGCCCAGTACTTC. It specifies CASSLGRGRGAQYF. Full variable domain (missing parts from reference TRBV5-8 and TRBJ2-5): EAGVTQSPTHLIKTRGQQATLRCSPISGHTSVYWYQQALGLGLQFLLWYDEGEERNRGNFPPRFSGRQFPNYSSELNVNALELEDSALYLCASSLGRGRGAQYFGPGTRLLVL.

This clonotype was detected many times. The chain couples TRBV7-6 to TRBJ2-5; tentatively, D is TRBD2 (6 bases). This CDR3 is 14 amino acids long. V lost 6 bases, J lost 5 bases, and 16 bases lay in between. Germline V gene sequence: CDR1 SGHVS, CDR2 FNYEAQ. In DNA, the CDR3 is TGTGCCAGCAGTACACCACGGGGGTGGGAGACCCAGTACTTC. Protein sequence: CASSTPRGWETQYF.

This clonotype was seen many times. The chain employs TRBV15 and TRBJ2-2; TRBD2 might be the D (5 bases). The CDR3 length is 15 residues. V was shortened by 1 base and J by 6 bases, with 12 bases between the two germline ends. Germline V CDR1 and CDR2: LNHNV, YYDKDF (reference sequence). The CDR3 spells CATSRAGKGSGELFF. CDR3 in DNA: TGTGCCACCAGCAGAGCGGGAAAAGGCTCCGGGGAGCTGTTTTTT.

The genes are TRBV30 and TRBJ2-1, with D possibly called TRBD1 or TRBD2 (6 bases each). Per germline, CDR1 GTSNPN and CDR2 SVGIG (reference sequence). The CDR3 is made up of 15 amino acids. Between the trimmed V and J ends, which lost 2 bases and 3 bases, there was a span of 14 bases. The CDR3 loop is CAWSSGGLDYNEQFF. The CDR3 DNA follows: TGTGCCTGGAGTAGTGGGGGGCTTGACTACAATGAGCAGTTCTTC.

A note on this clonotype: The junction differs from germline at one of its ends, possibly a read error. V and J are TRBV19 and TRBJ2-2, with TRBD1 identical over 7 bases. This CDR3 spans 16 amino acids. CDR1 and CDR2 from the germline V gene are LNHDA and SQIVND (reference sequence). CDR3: CASSPPDRPNTGEPFF. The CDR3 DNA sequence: TGTGCCAGTAGTCCACCGGACAGGCCGAACACCGGGGAGCCGTTTTTT.

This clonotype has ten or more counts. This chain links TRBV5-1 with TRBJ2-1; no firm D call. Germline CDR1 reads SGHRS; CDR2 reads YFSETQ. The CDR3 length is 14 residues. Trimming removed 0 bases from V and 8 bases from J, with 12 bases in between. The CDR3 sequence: CASSLALGWHEQFF. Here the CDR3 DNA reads TGCGCCAGCAGCTTGGCCTTAGGGTGGCATGAGCAGTTCTTC.

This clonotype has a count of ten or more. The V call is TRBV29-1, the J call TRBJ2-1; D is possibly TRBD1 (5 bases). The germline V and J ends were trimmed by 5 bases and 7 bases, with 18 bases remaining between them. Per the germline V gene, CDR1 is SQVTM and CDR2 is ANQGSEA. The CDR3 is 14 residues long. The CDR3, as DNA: TGCAGCGTTTGGACACCCAATACTCCGAATGAGCAGTTCTTC. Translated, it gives CSVWTPNTPNEQFF.